These 8 T cell receptor beta chains were all obtained from the same sample, sequenced in a study of blood T cells in healthy people across ages. Together with a sample-barcoded 5' primer, a J-beta primer mix was included in a second PCR lasting roughly 6 to 12 cycles. TCRdb itself ran the 5' RACE reads through MiXCR, one entry per CDR3 protein. The sample lists fewer than 800,000 distinct CDR3 sequences; around half were seen once. The sequenced material came from blood. Source of these receptors: a woman aged 60-70 years in good health.

This clonotype appeared a few times. The chain couples TRBV7-9 to TRBJ1-2; D is perhaps TRBD1 (6 bases). Trimming cost V 5 bases and J 5 bases, with 21 bases left between them. This CDR3 contains 16 residues. Germline CDR1 reads SEHNR; CDR2 reads FQNEAQ (reference sequence). The CDR3 DNA is TGTGCCAGCAGCATCGCAGGGGCGAGTGGGGGGTATGGCTACACCTTC. Its translation is CASSIAGASGGYGYTF.

This chain joins TRBV2 and TRBJ2-3, with TRBD1 matching over 9 bases. V trimming: 5 bases; J trimming: 6 bases; junction bases outside the gene matches: 3. CDR3 length equals 13 residues. Germline V gene lookup returns CDR1 SNHLY and CDR2 FYNNEI. CDR3 protein: CASSPDRGDTQYF. For the CDR3, the DNA is TGTGCCAGCAGTCCCGACAGGGGGGATACGCAGTATTTT.

The rearrangement uses TRBV28 and TRBJ2-7; 12 nucleotides line up with TRBD2. CDR3 size: 21 residues. The V gene's germline CDR1 is MDHEN and CDR2 SYDVKM. J lost 4 bases, V lost 3 bases, and 22 bases had no gene match. The DNA of the CDR3 is TGTGCCAGCAGTTTTCTTGGGACAGGGGATCCGACTAGCGGGAGCTGGTACGAGCAGTACTTC. Amino acid sequence: CASSFLGTGDPTSGSWYEQYF.

V and J are TRBV10-3 and TRBJ2-3, with 9 bases fitting TRBD1. With 7 bases clipped from V and 4 bases from J, the junction kept 3 bases outside the gene matches. Looked up from germline, CDR1 is ENHRY and CDR2 is SYGVKD. This CDR3 contains 13 residues. CDR3 bases: TGTGCCATCAATGGACAGGGGTCAGATACGCAGTATTTT. Translated, it gives CAINGQGSDTQYF.

The rearrangement joins TRBV5-1 to TRBJ2-6; the D is unclear. Trimming cost V 0 bases and J 2 bases, with 9 bases left between them. The CDR3 is made up of 16 amino acids. Looked up from germline, CDR1 is SGHRS and CDR2 is YFSETQ. CDR3 DNA sequence: TGCGCCAGCAGCTTGGATCTCCAGGCTGGGGCCAACGTCCTGACTTTC. Encoded protein: CASSLDLQAGANVLTF.

This clonotype was seen only a few times. The rearrangement joins TRBV6-2 or TRBV6-3 to TRBJ1-5, with D perhaps matching TRBD1 (5 bases). CDR3 size: 13 residues. Germline V lookup: CDR1 MNHEY, CDR2 SVGEGT. Trimming shortened V by 6 bases and J by 5 bases, and 11 bases separated the two germline ends. The CDR3 sequence: CASSRTGYQPQHF. For the CDR3, the DNA is TGTGCCAGCAGCCGTACAGGTTATCAGCCCCAGCATTTT.

This chain links TRBV15 with TRBJ2-3; D call uncertain. CDR3 length: 15 amino acids. CDR1 LNHNV and CDR2 YYDKDF come from the germline V gene (reference sequence). Trimming took off 1 base at V and 2 bases at J, with 10 bases between the two ends. CDR3 protein: CATSRGVEPTDTQYF. The CDR3 DNA is TGTGCCACCAGCAGAGGGGTGGAGCCCACAGATACGCAGTATTTT. The entire variable domain, with the rest obtained from reference TRBV15 and TRBJ2-3, is as follows: DAMVIQNPRYQVTQFGKPVTLSCSQTLNHNVMYWYQQKSSQAPKLLFHYYDKDFNNEADTPDNFQSRRPNTSFCFLDIRSPGLGDTAMYLCATSRGVEPTDTQYFGPGTRLTVL.

The chain employs TRBV20-1 and TRBJ1-2, with 7 positions matching TRBD1. V gave up 4 bases and J gave up 1 base; unmatched junction bases: 3. Germline V gives CDR1 DFQATT, CDR2 SNEGSKA (reference sequence). The CDR3 is 13 amino acids. DNA for the CDR3: TGCAGTGCTACAGGGGGTGTTAACTATGGCTACACCTTC. Protein product: CSATGGVNYGYTF.